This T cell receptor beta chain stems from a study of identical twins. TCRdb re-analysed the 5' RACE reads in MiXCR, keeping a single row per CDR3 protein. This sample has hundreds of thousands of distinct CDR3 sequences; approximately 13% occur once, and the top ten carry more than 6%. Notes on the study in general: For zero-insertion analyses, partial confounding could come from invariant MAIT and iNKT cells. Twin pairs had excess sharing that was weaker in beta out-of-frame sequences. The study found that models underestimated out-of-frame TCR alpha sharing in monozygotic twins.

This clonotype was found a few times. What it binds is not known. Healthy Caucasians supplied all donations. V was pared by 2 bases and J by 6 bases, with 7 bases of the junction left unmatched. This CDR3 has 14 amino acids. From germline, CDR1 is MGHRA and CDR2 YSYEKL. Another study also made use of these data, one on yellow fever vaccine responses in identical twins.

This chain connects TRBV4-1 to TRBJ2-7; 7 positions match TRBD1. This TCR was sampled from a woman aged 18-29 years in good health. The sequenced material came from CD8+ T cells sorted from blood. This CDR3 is CASSQITGAGEQYV. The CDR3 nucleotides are TGCGCCAGCAGCCAAATCACAGGGGCTGGCGAGCAGTACGTC.